This TCR beta chain is drawn from a study of blood T cell repertoires in COVID-19. There are 15 residues in the CDR3. V lost 1 base and J lost 5; bases outside the gene matches: 3. Germline V lookup: CDR1 LNHDA, CDR2 SQIVND (reference sequence). Per the authors' pipeline: Scientists estimated how many nucleated cells there were by amplifying reference gene primers. Libraries were prepared by immunoSEQ multiplex PCR; TCRdb keeps only in-frame clonotypes and omits some of them. V and J calls and clone size follow that table, whereas D and trimming were derived from the DNA. The sample has around 97,000 clones, around 87% seen once.

Sequenced material: peripheral blood. The sequence was obtained from a human donor in a cohort sampled during active COVID-19. This chain links TRBV19 with TRBJ2-7, with 12 nucleotides matching TRBD2. CDR3 protein: CASSIGGLAGDEQYF. CDR3 nucleotides: TGTGCCAGTAGTATAGGGGGACTAGCGGGTGACGAGCAGTACTTC.